The source of this T cell receptor (beta chain) is a study of T cells after yellow fever vaccination. Whole-study findings and limits: Abundant clonotypes from the bulk population could contaminate FACS-sorted repertoires. Re-detected after boosting: most primary clones, almost 98% of CD4 and about 85% of CD8.

Synthesis of TCR cDNA relied on 5'RACE template switching, which attached a universal primer site and UMIs. TCRdb re-analysed the 5' RACE reads in MiXCR, keeping a single row per CDR3 protein. The table includes some 200,000 distinct CDR3 sequences, approximately 3.2% detected once. Trimming cost V 1 base and J 2 bases; bases outside gene matches: 3. Looked up from germline, CDR1 is SGHTA and CDR2 is FQGNSA. This CDR3 has 15 amino acids. Comments on this clonotype: Its antigen remains unknown.

J is TRBJ2-7 and V is TRBV7-2, with 9 positions matching TRBD1. The TCR originated in a man younger than 35 who received the YFV17D yellow fever vaccine. Sequenced material: CD4+ T cells sorted from PBMCs, taken 10 days after the yellow fever booster vaccination. The CDR3 region has the DNA TGTGCCAGCAGCTTAGGGACAGGGGAACCCTACGAGCAGTACTTC. This codes for CASSLGTGEPYEQYF.